Included here is one TCR beta chain sequence, with context. Its antigen is not identified. This record comes from a study of long-term antiretroviral therapy in people with HIV. Study-level points and caveats: CDR3 lengths in HIV samples spanned a narrower range than controls. Clones showing expansion before ART dominated the repertoire at all time points.

Runs used v3.0 of the immunoSEQ assay and were done at survey level. Sequencing was performed with immunoSEQ multiplex PCR; in TCRdb, only in-frame clones are kept and a portion is missing. The repertoire holds 35,000 to 45,000 clones, with about 86% as singletons. The length of the CDR3 is 15 residues. V was shortened by 6 bases and J by 3 bases, with 14 bases between the two germline ends. CDR1 is MNHEY, CDR2 SMNVEV, per germline (reference sequence). The source is a woman under 30 with HIV. Sample: unsorted PBMCs, taken just before starting antiretroviral therapy. The chain joins TRBV27 to TRBJ1-4; a possible D gene is TRBD1 (5 bases). The CDR3 DNA reads TGTGCCAGCAGCAAGTGGACATCCCCTAATGAAAAACTGTTTTTT. Protein sequence: CASSKWTSPNEKLFF.